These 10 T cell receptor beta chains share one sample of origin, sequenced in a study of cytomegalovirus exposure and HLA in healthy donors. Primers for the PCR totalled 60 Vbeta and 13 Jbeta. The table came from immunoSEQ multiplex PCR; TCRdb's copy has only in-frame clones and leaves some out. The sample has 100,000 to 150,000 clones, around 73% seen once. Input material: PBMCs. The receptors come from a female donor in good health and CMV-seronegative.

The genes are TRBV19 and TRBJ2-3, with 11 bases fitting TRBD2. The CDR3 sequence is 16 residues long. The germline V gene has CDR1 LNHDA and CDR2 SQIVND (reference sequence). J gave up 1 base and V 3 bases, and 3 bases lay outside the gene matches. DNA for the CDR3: TGTGCCAGTAGTATGGTACTAGCGGGAGGCACAGATACGCAGTATTTT. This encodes CASSMVLAGGTDTQYF.

CDR3 sequence: CASSPRQGALNTEAFF. CDR3 nucleotide sequence: TGTGCCAGCAGTCCCCGACAGGGGGCTCTGAACACTGAAGCTTTCTTT. This chain connects TRBV6-6 to TRBJ1-1, with 10 bases matching TRBD1. This CDR3 has 16 residues. The V and J ends lost 5 bases and 0 bases, in that order; junction bases with no gene match: 6. Per the germline V gene, CDR1 is MNHNY and CDR2 is SVGAGI (reference sequence).

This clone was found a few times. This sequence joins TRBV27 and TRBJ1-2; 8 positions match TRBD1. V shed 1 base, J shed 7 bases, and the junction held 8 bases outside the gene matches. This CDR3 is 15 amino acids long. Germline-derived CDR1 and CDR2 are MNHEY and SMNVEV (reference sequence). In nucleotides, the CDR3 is TGTGCCAGCAGTTTATGGGGGGCAGGGACAGGTGGCTACACCTTC. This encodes CASSLWGAGTGGYTF.

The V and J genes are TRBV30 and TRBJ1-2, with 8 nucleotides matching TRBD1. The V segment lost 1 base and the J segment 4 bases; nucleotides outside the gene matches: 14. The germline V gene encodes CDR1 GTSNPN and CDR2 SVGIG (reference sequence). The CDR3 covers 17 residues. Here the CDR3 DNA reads TGTGCCTGGAGTGGACGGACAGGGAAGGGGATCGGCTATGGCTACACCTTC. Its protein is CAWSGRTGKGIGYGYTF. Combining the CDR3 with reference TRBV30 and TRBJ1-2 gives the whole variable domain SQTIHQWPATLVQPVGSPLSLECTVEGTSNPNLYWYRQAAGRGLQLLFYSVGIGQISSEVPQNLSASRPQDRQFILSSKKLLLSDSGFYLCAWSGRTGKGIGYGYTFGSGTRLTVV.

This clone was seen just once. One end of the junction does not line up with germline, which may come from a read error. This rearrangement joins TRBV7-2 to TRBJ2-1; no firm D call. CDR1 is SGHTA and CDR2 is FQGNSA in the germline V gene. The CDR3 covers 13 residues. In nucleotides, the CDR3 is TGTGCCAGCAGCGCTTCATCTAACCTCGAGCGGTTCTTC. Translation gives CASSASSNLERFF.

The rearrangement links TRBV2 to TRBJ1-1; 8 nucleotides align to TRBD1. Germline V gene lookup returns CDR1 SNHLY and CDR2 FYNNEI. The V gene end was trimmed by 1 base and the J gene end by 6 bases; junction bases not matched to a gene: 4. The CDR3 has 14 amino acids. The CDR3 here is CASSEGQGISEAFF. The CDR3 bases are TGTGCCAGCAGTGAAGGACAGGGGATCTCTGAAGCTTTCTTT.

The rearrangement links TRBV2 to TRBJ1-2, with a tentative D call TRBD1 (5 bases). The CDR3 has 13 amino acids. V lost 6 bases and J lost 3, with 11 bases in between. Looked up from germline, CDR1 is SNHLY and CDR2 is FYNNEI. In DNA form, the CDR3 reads TGTGCCAGCAGAGGCGGGACGGACTATGGCTACACCTTC. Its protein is CASRGGTDYGYTF. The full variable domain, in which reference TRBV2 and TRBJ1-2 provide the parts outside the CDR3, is EPEVTQTPSHQVTQMGQEVILRCVPISNHLYFYWYRQILGQKVEFLVSFYNNEISEKSEIFDDQFSVERPDGSNFTLKIRSTKLEDSAMYFCASRGGTDYGYTFGSGTRLTVV.

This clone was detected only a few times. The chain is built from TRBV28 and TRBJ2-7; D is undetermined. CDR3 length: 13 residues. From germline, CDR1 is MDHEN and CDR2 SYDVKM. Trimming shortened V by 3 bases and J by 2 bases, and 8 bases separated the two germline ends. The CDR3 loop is CASSFTSTYEQYF. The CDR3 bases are TGTGCCAGCAGTTTCACCTCTACCTACGAGCAGTACTTC.

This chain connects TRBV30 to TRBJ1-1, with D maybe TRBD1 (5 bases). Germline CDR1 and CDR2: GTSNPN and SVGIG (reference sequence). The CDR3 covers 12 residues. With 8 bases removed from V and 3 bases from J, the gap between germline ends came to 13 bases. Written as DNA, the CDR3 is TGTGCCGCATTACAGGTTGACACTGAAGCTTTCTTT. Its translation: CAALQVDTEAFF.

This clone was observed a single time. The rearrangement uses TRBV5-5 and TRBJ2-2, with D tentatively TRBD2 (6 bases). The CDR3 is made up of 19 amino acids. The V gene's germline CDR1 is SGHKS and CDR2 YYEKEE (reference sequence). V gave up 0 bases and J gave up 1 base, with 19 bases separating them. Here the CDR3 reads CASSLAGSRAVQNTGELFF. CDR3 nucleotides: TGTGCCAGCAGCTTGGCCGGGAGTAGGGCAGTTCAGAACACCGGGGAGCTGTTTTTT.